Shown below are 3 T cell receptor beta chains from a single sample sequenced in a study of T cell repertoires in cytomegalovirus infection (dated by TCRdb to about 2019). The treatment or condition label here, explained by the study, means: in vitro stimulation with specific CMV peptide epitopes to enrich CMV-specific T cells. Sequencing took place on an Illumina HiSeq 1500. TCRdb's own reprocessing of the public reads used fastp at Q25 and MiXCR and kept productive beta chains. Every distinct CDR3 protein forms one entry, paired with its most common genes and DNA. This sample has around 500,000 distinct CDR3 sequences in its table, and roughly 46% of those were observed once. The ten largest clones capture around 45% of the sample. These receptors are not linked to any known antigen. Sample: cultured PBMCs, taken from culture after CMV antigen stimulation. All receptors derive from a human donor in good health (CMV status not recorded). Some clones in this sample may be carry-over from other donors' samples.

The J gene is TRBJ1-2, the V gene TRBV12-3 or TRBV12-4; D is ambiguous. This CDR3 is built from 14 residues. The ends were cut back, 5 bases at V and 1 base at J, with 11 bases in the middle. The CDR3, as DNA: TGTGCCAGCAGTGTTGTCCAGAATAACTATGGCTACACCTTC. Amino acids: CASSVVQNNYGYTF.

This clonotype has just a few counts. The chain recombines TRBV5-1 with TRBJ1-1; D possibly corresponds to TRBD1 (6 bases). The V gene lost 6 bases and the J gene lost 4 bases, with 19 bases spanning the gap. This CDR3 comprises 15 residues. Germline CDR1 and CDR2: SGHRS and YFSETQ. CDR3 bases: TGCGCCAGCACTCCGAGGGGGGCGCAAGGCACTGAAGCTTTCTTT. This translates into CASTPRGAQGTEAFF.

The rearrangement uses TRBV7-2 and TRBJ2-3; D not resolved. The germline V gene encodes CDR1 SGHTA and CDR2 FQGNSA. Trimming removed 3 bases at V and 4 bases at J, with 8 bases between. The CDR3 length is 13 residues. The CDR3 region has the DNA TGTGCCAGCAGCTTCAGAGTTGCAGATACGCAGTATTTT. It yields the protein CASSFRVADTQYF.